A selection of T cell receptor beta chains follows, all from one sample in a study of blood T cell repertoires in COVID-19. Sequencing used immunoSEQ multiplex PCR; TCRdb keeps in-frame clones, though not all of them. Of hundreds of thousands of clones listed, roughly 79% were seen once; the top ten hold roughly 8%. Sequencing was done on a sample of peripheral blood. Source of these receptors: a woman over 75 with COVID-19, enrolled during active disease. Each CDR3 is given with its conserved first and last residue. The D gene is left open where the match is weak.

CDR3nt: TGTGCCAGCAGCTCCTACAGGGGTAGCACTGAAGCTTTCTTT
CDR3aa: CASSSYRGSTEAFF
v_gene: TRBV5-5
d_gene: TRBD1
j_gene: TRBJ1-1

CDR3nt: TGTGCCAGCTCCCGCGGCAATCAGCCCCAGCATTTT
CDR3aa: CASSRGNQPQHF
v_gene: TRBV2
d_gene: -
j_gene: TRBJ1-5

CDR3nt: TGTGCCAGCAGCGCACGACTAAACGGTCCCGGGAACGAGCAGTACTTC
CDR3aa: CASSARLNGPGNEQYF
v_gene: TRBV7-8
d_gene: -
j_gene: TRBJ2-7

CDR3nt: TGTGCCACCAGCAGGAGGCAGGGCGGTTATGAGCAGTTCTTC
CDR3aa: CATSRRQGGYEQFF
v_gene: TRBV15
d_gene: -
j_gene: TRBJ2-1

CDR3nt: TGCGCCAGCAGCTTATCAGGGGACAATCAGCCCCAGCATTTT
CDR3aa: CASSLSGDNQPQHF
v_gene: TRBV5-1
d_gene: -
j_gene: TRBJ1-5

CDR3nt: TGTGCCAGCAGAAGGGGCGGGAGTCCGAACACCGGGGAGCTGTTTTTT
CDR3aa: CASRRGGSPNTGELFF
v_gene: TRBV5-4
d_gene: TRBD2
j_gene: TRBJ2-2

CDR3nt: TGCAGCGTTGGGCGGGTGCCCTCGGGCACCGGGGAGCTGTTTTTT
CDR3aa: CSVGRVPSGTGELFF
v_gene: TRBV29-1
d_gene: -
j_gene: TRBJ2-2

CDR3nt: TGTGCCAGCGGCTCCCGGGAGGGAAGCACAGATACGCAGTATTTT
CDR3aa: CASGSREGSTDTQYF
v_gene: TRBV7-9
d_gene: TRBD2
j_gene: TRBJ2-3

CDR3nt: TGTGCCAGCAGTTACCGGGAAGGGGGCGCTTATACTGAAGCTTTCTTT
CDR3aa: CASSYREGGAYTEAFF
v_gene: TRBV6-2/TRBV6-3
d_gene: TRBD1
j_gene: TRBJ1-1

CDR3nt: TGTGCCAGCAGCCCCCGGGGGGCCGGTAATGAGCAGTTCTTC
CDR3aa: CASSPRGAGNEQFF
v_gene: TRBV11-3
d_gene: -
j_gene: TRBJ2-1

CDR3nt: TGTGCCAGTAGTATGGGGCACTATAGCAATCAGCCCCAGCATTTT
CDR3aa: CASSMGHYSNQPQHF
v_gene: TRBV19
d_gene: -
j_gene: TRBJ1-5

CDR3nt: TGTGCCAGCAGTACCGGGACAGGGGTGACCCAGTACTTC
CDR3aa: CASSTGTGVTQYF
v_gene: TRBV6-5
d_gene: TRBD1
j_gene: TRBJ2-5

CDR3nt: TGTGCCAGTAGTATAGATCACGGGGGCCAAGAGACCCAGTACTTC
CDR3aa: CASSIDHGGQETQYF
v_gene: TRBV19
d_gene: -
j_gene: TRBJ2-5

CDR3nt: TGTGCCAGCAGCTTTCTCAGGCCGCAGAGCTCCTACAATGAGCAGTTCTTC
CDR3aa: CASSFLRPQSSYNEQFF
v_gene: TRBV7-6
d_gene: -
j_gene: TRBJ2-1

CDR3nt: TGCGCCAGCAGCCAGGGCCATTCCGGGGACAATGAGCAGTTCTTC
CDR3aa: CASSQGHSGDNEQFF
v_gene: TRBV4-1
d_gene: -
j_gene: TRBJ2-1

CDR3nt: TGCAGTGCTAGGGGGGCCACTGAAGCTTTCTTT
CDR3aa: CSARGATEAFF
v_gene: TRBV20-1
d_gene: -
j_gene: TRBJ1-1

CDR3nt: TGTGCCAGCAGCAGGGCCCCCCAAGAGACCCAGTACTTC
CDR3aa: CASSRAPQETQYF
v_gene: TRBV6-5
d_gene: -
j_gene: TRBJ2-5

CDR3nt: TGTGCCTGGACCAGACAGGGGTTGGTCACAGATACGCAGTATTTT
CDR3aa: CAWTRQGLVTDTQYF
v_gene: TRBV30
d_gene: TRBD1
j_gene: TRBJ2-3

CDR3nt: TGTGCCAGCAGACCCCCTGGGCCTAGCGGGAGCTACGAGCAGTACTTC
CDR3aa: CASRPPGPSGSYEQYF
v_gene: TRBV28
d_gene: TRBD2
j_gene: TRBJ2-7

CDR3nt: TGCGCCAGCAGCCCCCCCACAGGGGGGGTTTACAATGAGCAGTTCTTC
CDR3aa: CASSPPTGGVYNEQFF
v_gene: TRBV5-1
d_gene: -
j_gene: TRBJ2-1